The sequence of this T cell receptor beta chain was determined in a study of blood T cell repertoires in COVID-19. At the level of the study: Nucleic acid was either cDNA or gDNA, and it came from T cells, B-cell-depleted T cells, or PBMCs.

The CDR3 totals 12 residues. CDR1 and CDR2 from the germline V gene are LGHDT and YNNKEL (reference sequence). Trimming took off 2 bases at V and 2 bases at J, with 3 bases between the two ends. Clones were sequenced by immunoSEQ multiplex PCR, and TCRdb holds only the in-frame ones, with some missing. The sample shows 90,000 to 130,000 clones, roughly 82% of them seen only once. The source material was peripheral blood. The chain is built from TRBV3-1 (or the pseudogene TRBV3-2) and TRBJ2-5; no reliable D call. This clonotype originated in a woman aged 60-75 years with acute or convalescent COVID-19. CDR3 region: CASSQTQETQYF. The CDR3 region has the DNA TGTGCCAGCAGCCAAACTCAAGAGACCCAGTACTTC.